This paragraph covers one T cell receptor (beta chain) sequence. The data were obtained in a study of blood T cell repertoires in COVID-19. On the study more broadly: Acute and convalescent COVID-19 specimens originated in the United States, Italy and Spain. The cDNA or gDNA used as material had been derived from T cells, B-cell-depleted T cells, or PBMCs.

Germline lookup yields CDR1 MNHEY and CDR2 SVGAGI. V trimming: 6 bases; J trimming: 4 bases; junction bases outside the gene matches: 8. There are 15 residues in the CDR3. Source study methods: Reference gene primer amplification gave nucleated cell count estimates. This table comes from immunoSEQ multiplex PCR, and its TCRdb copy is limited to in-frame clones, with some not included. Clone size and the V and J calls come from that table; the DNA yielded D and trimming. Here the sample spans around 340,000 clones, 75% to 90% being singletons. Sequencing was carried out using peripheral blood. The chain joins TRBV6-5 to TRBJ1-3; 8 bases align to TRBD1. This clonotype was sampled from a woman aged 60-75 years with COVID-19, enrolled during active disease. The CDR3 DNA is TGTGCCAGCAGCAAGACAGGGGTTGGCGGAAACACCATATATTTT. Translating gives CASSKTGVGGNTIYF.